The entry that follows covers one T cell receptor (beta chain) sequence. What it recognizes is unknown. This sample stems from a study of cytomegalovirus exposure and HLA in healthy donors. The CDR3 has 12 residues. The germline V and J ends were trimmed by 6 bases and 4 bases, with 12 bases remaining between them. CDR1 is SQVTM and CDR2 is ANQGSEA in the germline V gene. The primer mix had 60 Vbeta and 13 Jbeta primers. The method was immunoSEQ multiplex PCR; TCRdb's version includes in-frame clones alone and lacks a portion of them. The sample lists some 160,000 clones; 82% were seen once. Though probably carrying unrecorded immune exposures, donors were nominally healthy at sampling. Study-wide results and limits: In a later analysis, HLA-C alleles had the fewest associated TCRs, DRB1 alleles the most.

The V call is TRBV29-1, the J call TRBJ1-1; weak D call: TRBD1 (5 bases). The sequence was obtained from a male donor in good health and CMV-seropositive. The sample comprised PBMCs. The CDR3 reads CSVLFGGTEAFF. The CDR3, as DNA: TGCAGCGTCCTGTTCGGGGGCACTGAAGCTTTCTTT.